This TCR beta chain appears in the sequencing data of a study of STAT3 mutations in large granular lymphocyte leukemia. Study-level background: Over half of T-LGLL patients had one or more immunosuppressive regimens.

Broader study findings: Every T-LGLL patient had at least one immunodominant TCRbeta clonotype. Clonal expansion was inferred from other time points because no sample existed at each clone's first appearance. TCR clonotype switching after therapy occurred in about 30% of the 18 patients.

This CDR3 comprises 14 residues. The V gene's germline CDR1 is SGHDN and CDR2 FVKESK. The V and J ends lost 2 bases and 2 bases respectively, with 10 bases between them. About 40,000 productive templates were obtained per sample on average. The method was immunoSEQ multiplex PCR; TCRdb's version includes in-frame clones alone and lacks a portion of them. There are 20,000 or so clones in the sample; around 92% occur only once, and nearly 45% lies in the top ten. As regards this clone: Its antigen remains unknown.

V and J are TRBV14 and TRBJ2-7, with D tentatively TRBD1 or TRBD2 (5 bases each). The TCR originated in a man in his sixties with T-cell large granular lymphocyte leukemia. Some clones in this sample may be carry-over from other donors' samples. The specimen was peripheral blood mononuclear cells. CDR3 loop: CASSQNQGPYEQYF. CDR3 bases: TGTGCCAGCAGCCAAAATCAGGGACCCTACGAGCAGTACTTC.